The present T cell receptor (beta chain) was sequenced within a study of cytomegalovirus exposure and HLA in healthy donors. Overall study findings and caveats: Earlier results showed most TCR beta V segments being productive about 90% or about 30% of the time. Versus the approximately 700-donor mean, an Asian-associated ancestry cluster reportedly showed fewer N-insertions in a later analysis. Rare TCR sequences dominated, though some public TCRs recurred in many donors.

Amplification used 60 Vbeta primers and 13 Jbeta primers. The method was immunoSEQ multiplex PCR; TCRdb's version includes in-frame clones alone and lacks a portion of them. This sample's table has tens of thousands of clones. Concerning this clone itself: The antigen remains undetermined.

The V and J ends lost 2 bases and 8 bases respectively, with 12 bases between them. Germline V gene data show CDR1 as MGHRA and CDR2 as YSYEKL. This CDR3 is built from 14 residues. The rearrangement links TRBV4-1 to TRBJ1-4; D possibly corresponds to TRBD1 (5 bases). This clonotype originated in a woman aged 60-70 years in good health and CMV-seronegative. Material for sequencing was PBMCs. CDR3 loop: CASSQNGREEKLFF. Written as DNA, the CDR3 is TGCGCCAGCAGCCAAAACGGCAGGGAAGAAAAACTGTTTTTT.